This T cell receptor (beta chain) is drawn from a study of Graves' ophthalmopathy and Graves' hyperthyroidism (dated 2018 in TCRdb). Study-level background: Peripheral blood samples were taken at the time of initial diagnosis, before any treatment was given. The study used TCR beta repertoire signatures to distinguish Graves' ophthalmopathy from Graves' hyperthyroidism and to predict progression to ophthalmopathy. In total, over 130 blood samples were TCR-sequenced: around 42 ophthalmopathy, over 70 hyperthyroidism and around 17 hyperthyroidism-to-ophthalmopathy patients. To explore V-J signatures that separate ophthalmopathy from hyperthyroidism, a discovery set of 95 to 100 patients was enrolled, consisting of about 41 with ophthalmopathy and roughly 57 with stable hyperthyroidism. For independent validation, a separate cohort was made up of roughly 19 hyperthyroidism patients plus 17 patients who later progressed from hyperthyroidism to ophthalmopathy. In several hyperthyroidism patients, the T-cell repertoires found in thyroid tissue were compared with those found in blood. After sampling, hyperthyroidism patients received methimazole starting at 30 mg daily, and ophthalmopathy patients received high-dose intravenous methylprednisolone. The roughly 90 discovery patients were divided at random into training and test sets in a 7:3 ratio. Beyond this particular receptor, the publication reports: In cross-validation, the 13-signature model distinguished ophthalmopathy from stable hyperthyroidism with about 89% sensitivity and around 84% specificity, while in the test set the corresponding values were around 79% and 71%. No statistical method was used to predetermine the sample size, and group allocation was not hidden from the investigators. In validation, the model predicted ophthalmopathy progression with 55% to 71% sensitivity and roughly 72% specificity; 12 predicted patients were CT-confirmed with GO in a median of 6.5 months. Most expanded thyroid clonotypes with a frequency above 0.001 also appeared in blood, which suggests that blood repertoires may reflect the immune response in the thyroid.

Concerning this clonotype: It has no known antigen specificity. Base-call qualities are not available, and no considerably larger clone is one nucleotide away.

The ophthalmopathy patients had moderately to severely active disease, with a Clinical Activity Score of 3 or higher, a NOSPECS grade of 4 or higher, and a disease duration of less than 3 months. Patients with other autoimmune diseases, uncontrolled infections, pregnancy or lactation were excluded. Clinical symptoms, serum thyroxine, TRAb, thyroid ultrasound and orbital computed tomography were used for diagnosis. Using Ficoll-Paque density gradient centrifugation, PBMCs were isolated from 8.5 to 10 ml of fresh peripheral blood. Trizol reagent was used to extract the total RNA, and its quality was then checked on an Agilent 2100 Bioanalyzer. TCR beta CDR3 regions were amplified from RNA transcripts for repertoire sequencing. The first round of RT-PCR was done with HTBI primers and the Qiagen OneStep RT-PCR kit, and was followed by a second round of multiplex PCR, then size selection and purification. Sequencing of the libraries was carried out on an Illumina HiSeq2000 in paired-end mode with 100 bp reads. The paper's data handling went like this. SOAPnuke was used to process the reads, removing any read that contained adapters or uncalled bases, had a mean Phred below 15, or lacked an exact match to the constant primer or identifier. COPE v1.2.5 was used to merge the high-quality paired reads. Clonotypes were defined as unique nucleotide sequences and were aligned to IMGT TRB V, D and J references using MiTCR v1.1. Only V-J combinations with frequency above 0.0001 were analysed, covering over 98% of repertoires. For each V-J combination, a TCR clonal expansion and chaos score was defined as F50 clonal expansion divided by the chaos observed in the TCRdist matrix. Welch's t-statistics and random forest were used to reduce the features to about a dozen V-J combinations, which were then used as input to a naive Bayes classifier. The Morisita-Horn index was used to measure how similar the thyroid and blood repertoires were. The raw public data were reprocessed by TCRdb itself: fastp quality trimming at Q25, MiXCR clonotype calling, in-frame beta chains only. Every entry covers one CDR3 protein and lists the most common genes and DNA from its rows. The V and J calls here are based on TCRdb, not the publication. The sample records about 370,000 distinct CDR3 sequences, around 19% of which are singletons. The ten biggest clones cover about 1.6% of the sample.

The CDR3 sequence holds 12 residues, the cysteine and phenylalanine included. The entry retains the CDR3 DNA only, 36 bases that are in frame from base 1. CDR1 and CDR2 were assigned from the germline V gene as MNHNS and SASEGT. V is clipped by 6 bases and J by 6 bases, and the sequence between their germline boundaries is 11 bases long. This receptor was obtained from a woman aged 18-29 years with Graves' ophthalmopathy. Donor details come from another sample of the same person, matched by shared clones. The rearrangement joined TRBV6-1 to TRBJ1-2, with the D segment identity uncertain. Material for sequencing was peripheral blood. This receptor carries the CDR3 CASRQVTDGYTF. The sequence in DNA is TGTGCCAGCAGGCAGGTTACGGATGGCTACACCTTC.